A single sample is the source of the 28 T cell receptor beta chains below, sequenced in a study of T cell responses to AZD1222 COVID-19 vaccine. The assay was immunoSEQ multiplex PCR, and TCRdb's table has in-frame clones only and misses some. The profile shows roughly 200,000 clones, around 90% of them singletons. Sample: peripheral blood, taken on day 0 of AZD1222 vaccination. The receptors shown here come from an adult in good health.

This sequence joins TRBV28 and TRBJ1-6; D perhaps matches TRBD1 (5 bases). Trimming removed 3 bases at V and 9 bases at J, with 12 bases between. This CDR3 contains 14 residues. Germline assignment: CDR1 MDHEN and CDR2 SYDVKM. The CDR3 nucleotides read TGTGCCAGCAGTTTTCCCCAGGGACCTTCACCCCTCCACTTT. As protein: CASSFPQGPSPLHF.

The rearrangement joins TRBV2 to TRBJ1-6, with D perhaps TRBD1 (5 bases). Germline V gene sequence: CDR1 SNHLY, CDR2 FYNNEI. The V end lost 4 bases, the J end lost 7 bases, and 14 bases lay between the germline ends. The CDR3 totals 15 residues. The CDR3 reads CASSGRGSGNSPLHF. CDR3 DNA: TGTGCCAGCAGTGGGCGGGGGAGTGGGAATTCACCCCTCCACTTT.

The CDR3: CASSPGYQETQYF. The DNA of the CDR3 is TGCGCCAGCAGCCCGGGGTACCAAGAGACCCAGTACTTC. This chain joins TRBV4-3 and TRBJ2-5; possible D gene TRBD2, 5 bases. The CDR3 runs 13 residues. V gave up 4 bases and J gave up 0 bases, with 6 bases separating them. CDR1 is LGHNA, CDR2 YSLEER, per germline.

This chain links TRBV5-1 with TRBJ1-1; D is undetermined. Trimming removed 4 bases from V and 0 bases from J, with 10 bases in between. Germline assignment: CDR1 SGHRS and CDR2 YFSETQ. This CDR3 region has 14 residues. This CDR3 is CASSQQVMNTEAFF. CDR3 sequence (DNA): TGCGCCAGCAGCCAGCAGGTCATGAACACTGAAGCTTTCTTT. Full variable domain (missing parts from reference TRBV5-1 and TRBJ1-1): KAGVTQTPRYLIKTRGQQVTLSCSPISGHRSVSWYQQTPGQGLQFLFEYFSETQRNKGNFPGRFSGRQFSNSRSEMNVSTLELGDSALYLCASSQQVMNTEAFFGQGTRLTVV.

The sample holds a few counts of this clone. The chain joins TRBV19 to TRBJ1-1; 11 nucleotides agree with TRBD1. Germline V gene lookup returns CDR1 LNHDA and CDR2 SQIVND (reference sequence). This CDR3 is built from 15 residues. V lost 7 bases and J lost 10; bases outside the gene matches: 14. The DNA of the CDR3 is TGTGCCAGTACCCAACGCTCGGACAGGGGGCTTGTAGCTTTCTTT. Translating it yields CASTQRSDRGLVAFF.

The V gene is TRBV6-5, the J gene TRBJ2-3; TRBD2 aligns across 10 bases. Germline CDR1 is MNHEY and CDR2 is SVGAGI. The CDR3 length is 14 residues. The J segment lost 6 bases and the V segment lost 6 bases, leaving 6 bases of the junction unmatched. DNA for the CDR3: TGTGCCAGCAGACTAGCGGGGAGTGTGGATACGCAGTATTTT. Translated, it gives CASRLAGSVDTQYF.

This sequence joins TRBV12-3 or TRBV12-4 and TRBJ2-1; a weak D match, TRBD1 (6 bases). The V and J ends lost 7 bases and 9 bases respectively, with 16 bases between them. The CDR3 totals 13 residues. The CDR3, as DNA: TGTGCCAGCATTCCTTTCAGGGGAAGTGAGCAGTTCTTC. The encoded protein is CASIPFRGSEQFF.

This clone was counted a single time. J is TRBJ1-2 and V is TRBV27; tentative D call: TRBD1 (5 bases). Germline V gene lookup returns CDR1 MNHEY and CDR2 SMNVEV (reference sequence). This CDR3 region has 13 residues. V was trimmed by 0 bases and J by 8 bases, leaving 10 bases between them. This chain's CDR3 is CASSLSAREGYTF. The CDR3 nucleotides are TGTGCCAGCAGTTTATCGGCCAGGGAAGGCTACACCTTC.

In the case of this clone: Other DNA sequences of this sample code for an identical CDR3. The chain couples TRBV5-6 to TRBJ1-5; a weak D match, TRBD1 (6 bases). Germline values: CDR1 SGHDT, CDR2 YYEEEE. This CDR3 has 14 residues. V lost 2 bases to trimming and J lost 1 base, with 7 bases between them. Here the CDR3 reads CASSFRGSNQPQHF. Here the CDR3 DNA reads TGTGCCAGCAGCTTTAGGGGGAGCAATCAGCCCCAGCATTTT.

This chain links TRBV5-5 with TRBJ1-5; 7 nucleotides align to TRBD1. The CDR3 covers 14 residues. The germline gives CDR1 SGHKS, CDR2 YYEKEE (reference sequence). The junction had 2 bases not matched to a gene; V was cut back by 3 bases and J by 2 bases. For the CDR3, the DNA is TGTGCCAGCAGCTACGACAGGGGCAATCAGCCCCAGCATTTT. The encoded protein is CASSYDRGNQPQHF.

This clone was counted only a few times. This chain links TRBV5-4 with TRBJ1-1; 10 bases line up with TRBD1. V shed 4 bases, J shed 6 bases, and the junction held 6 bases outside the gene matches. This CDR3 contains 14 residues. Germline assignment: CDR1 SGHNT and CDR2 YYREEE (reference sequence). The CDR3 protein is CASSRRDRGPEAFF. In DNA, the CDR3 is TGTGCCAGCAGCCGAAGGGACAGGGGCCCTGAAGCTTTCTTT. Filled out from reference TRBV5-4 and TRBJ1-1, the complete variable domain reads ETGVTQSPTHLIKTRGQQVTLRCSSQSGHNTVSWYQQALGQGPQFIFQYYREEENGRGNFPPRFSGLQFPNYSSELNVNALELDDSALYLCASSRRDRGPEAFFGQGTRLTVV.

The V gene is TRBV5-1, the J gene TRBJ2-2; 7 positions match TRBD2. Per germline, CDR1 SGHRS and CDR2 YFSETQ. Losses at the gene ends were 1 base for V and 1 base for J; bases not matched to a gene: 1. The CDR3 covers 15 residues. The CDR3 here is CASSLPGGNTGELFF. The CDR3 DNA follows: TGCGCCAGCAGCTTGCCGGGGGGGAACACCGGGGAGCTGTTTTTT.

The chain carries TRBV9 and TRBJ1-1, with D hard to call. Germline V CDR1 and CDR2: SGDLS, YYNGEE. Trimming removed 4 bases at V and 4 bases at J, with 8 bases between. CDR3 length: 12 amino acids. CDR3 DNA: TGTGCCAGCAGCCGGCCGGGCACTGAAGCTTTCTTT. Its translation is CASSRPGTEAFF.

The sample holds one count of this clone. CDR3 in amino acids: CATSRGRQGYGYTF. In nucleotides, the CDR3 is TGTGCCACCAGCAGAGGACGACAGGGCTATGGCTACACCTTC. This chain links TRBV15 with TRBJ1-2; TRBD1 matches at 7 bases. The V and J ends lost 1 base and 4 bases, in that order; junction bases with no gene match: 3. This CDR3 region has 14 residues. The germline V gene encodes CDR1 LNHNV and CDR2 YYDKDF (reference sequence).

The V gene is TRBV11-2, the J gene TRBJ1-1, with a weak D call TRBD1 (5 bases). The CDR3 has 14 amino acids. The ends were cut back, 7 bases at V and 2 bases at J, with 14 bases in the middle. The germline CDR1 and CDR2 sequences are SGHAT and FQNNGV. The CDR3 loop is CASKMTALNTEAFF. The CDR3 bases are TGTGCCAGCAAGATGACAGCACTCAACACTGAAGCTTTCTTT.

The chain joins TRBV19 to TRBJ1-2; D gene uncertain. Germline V gene sequence: CDR1 LNHDA, CDR2 SQIVND (reference sequence). Trimming shortened V by 3 bases and J by 8 bases, and 13 bases separated the two germline ends. This CDR3 is 13 amino acids long. The CDR3 spells CASSMIGSWGYTF. CDR3 DNA: TGTGCCAGTAGTATGATTGGGAGTTGGGGCTACACCTTC. Variable domain in full (rest from reference TRBV19 and TRBJ1-2): DGGITQSPKYLFRKEGQNVTLSCEQNLNHDAMYWYRQDPGQGLRLIYYSQIVNDFQKGDIAEGYSVSREKKESFPLTVTSAQKNPTAFYLCASSMIGSWGYTFGSGTRLTVV.

The V and J genes are TRBV7-2 and TRBJ2-5; the D is unclear. CDR1 SGHTA and CDR2 FQGNSA come from the germline V gene. Trimming cost V 4 bases and J 3 bases, with 3 bases left between them. The CDR3 is 11 amino acids. The CDR3 nucleotides read TGTGCCAGCAGCTCAGAAGAGACCCAGTACTTC. It yields the protein CASSSEETQYF.

The J gene is TRBJ2-3, the V gene TRBV11-2; D is ambiguous. V shed 1 base and J shed 2 bases, with 7 bases lying between them. Looked up from germline, CDR1 is SGHAT and CDR2 is FQNNGV. This CDR3 spans 14 amino acids. CDR3 sequence reads: CASSLGYTTDTQYF. CDR3 sequence (DNA): TGTGCCAGCAGCTTAGGGTATACCACAGATACGCAGTATTTT.

This clone was counted a single time. This chain connects TRBV5-6 to TRBJ1-4, with D perhaps TRBD1 (5 bases). The CDR3 runs 15 residues. Trimming removed 6 bases from V and 3 bases from J, with 15 bases in between. Germline assignment: CDR1 SGHDT and CDR2 YYEEEE. The CDR3 region is CASNPQGRANEKLFF. DNA of the CDR3: TGTGCCAGCAACCCCCAGGGCCGGGCTAATGAAAAACTGTTTTTT.

Only a few counts were recorded for this clone. V gene TRBV19 combines with J gene TRBJ2-3; tentative D call: TRBD2 (6 bases). Germline CDR1 LNHDA, CDR2 SQIVND (reference sequence). Trimming pared 0 bases from V and 6 bases from J, leaving 22 bases between. This CDR3 is built from 18 residues. The CDR3 DNA follows: TGTGCCAGTAGTATAGATCGTTCGGGGGTAGGGTCCGGGGATACGCAGTATTTT. Its translation: CASSIDRSGVGSGDTQYF. Variable domain in full (rest from reference TRBV19 and TRBJ2-3): DGGITQSPKYLFRKEGQNVTLSCEQNLNHDAMYWYRQDPGQGLRLIYYSQIVNDFQKGDIAEGYSVSREKKESFPLTVTSAQKNPTAFYLCASSIDRSGVGSGDTQYFGPGTRLTVL.

V and J are TRBV6-6 and TRBJ2-5; D perhaps matches TRBD1 (6 bases). This CDR3 spans 12 amino acids. Trimming shortened V by 8 bases and J by 5 bases, and 12 bases separated the two germline ends. Germline values: CDR1 MNHNY, CDR2 SVGAGI (reference sequence). CDR3 in amino acids: CASAGGGETQYF. CDR3 sequence (DNA): TGTGCCAGCGCTGGGGGCGGGGAGACCCAGTACTTC.

The CDR3 spells CASSQSRDRNNSPLHF. The DNA of the CDR3 is TGTGCCAGCAGCCAGAGCCGGGACAGGAATAATTCACCCCTCCACTTT. The rearrangement uses TRBV13 and TRBJ1-6, with 8 bases lining up with TRBD1. From germline, CDR1 is PRHDT and CDR2 FYEKMQ (reference sequence). This CDR3 is 16 amino acids long. Trimming took 5 bases from V and 5 from J; bases not matched to a gene: 8.

This clone was recorded a few times. The V call is TRBV5-1, the J call TRBJ2-1, with TRBD1 as a possible D gene (6 bases). The V and J ends lost 4 bases and 5 bases respectively, with 13 bases between them. The CDR3 covers 14 residues. Germline CDR1 reads SGHRS; CDR2 reads YFSETQ. The CDR3 spells CASSLTGQNNEQFF. DNA for the CDR3: TGCGCCAGCAGCCTAACCGGACAGAACAATGAGCAGTTCTTC.

This clone appeared a single time. J is TRBJ2-7 and V is TRBV7-2, with 8 bases fitting TRBD1. Looked up from germline, CDR1 is SGHTA and CDR2 is FQGNSA. V lost 2 bases to trimming and J lost 5 bases; unmatched junction nucleotides: 5. CDR3 length: 14 residues. The CDR3 reads CASSLRDRPNEQYF. The CDR3 nucleotides are TGTGCCAGCAGCTTACGGGACAGGCCCAACGAGCAGTACTTC.

This clone has a single count. J is TRBJ1-2 and V is TRBV4-1; TRBD1 matches 7 bases. The length of the CDR3 is 15 residues. CDR1 is MGHRA and CDR2 is YSYEKL in the germline V gene. The junction had 7 bases not matched to a gene; V was cut back by 3 bases and J by 3 bases. The CDR3 bases are TGCGCCAGCAGCCAGGGCGACAGGGATCACTATGGCTACACCTTC. It is translated as CASSQGDRDHYGYTF.

The genes are TRBV6-5 and TRBJ2-2, with D perhaps matching TRBD2 (7 bases). CDR1 MNHEY and CDR2 SVGAGI come from the germline V gene. The V end was cut by 2 bases, the J end by 6 bases, with 16 bases between. The CDR3 has 16 residues. CDR3 nucleotides: TGTGCCAGCAGTTACCTAGGCATAGGGGGGGCCGGGGAGCTGTTTTTT. This codes for CASSYLGIGGAGELFF.

The chain has TRBV30 and TRBJ1-2, with D possibly TRBD1 on 5 matching bases. With 4 bases removed from V and 0 bases from J, the gap between germline ends came to 12 bases. This CDR3 has 14 amino acids. Germline CDR1 is GTSNPN and CDR2 is SVGIG (reference sequence). CDR3 protein: CAWKGDGANYGYTF. In DNA, the CDR3 is TGTGCCTGGAAAGGGGACGGAGCTAACTATGGCTACACCTTC.

The CDR3 nucleotides read TGTGCCAGTAGTATAATAGCGGGGGGCTCGTTCGGCACAGATACGCAGTATTTT. This encodes CASSIIAGGSFGTDTQYF. The chain employs TRBV19 and TRBJ2-3; TRBD2 aligns across 10 bases. Germline V gene data show CDR1 as LNHDA and CDR2 as SQIVND (reference sequence). The CDR3 covers 18 residues. V lost 2 bases, J lost 1 base, and 9 bases stayed unmatched. Full variable domain (remainder filled in from reference TRBV19 and TRBJ2-3): DGGITQSPKYLFRKEGQNVTLSCEQNLNHDAMYWYRQDPGQGLRLIYYSQIVNDFQKGDIAEGYSVSREKKESFPLTVTSAQKNPTAFYLCASSIIAGGSFGTDTQYFGPGTRLTVL.